This T cell receptor beta chain emerged from a study of blood T cell repertoires in COVID-19. Donors in Cohort 3 counted as recovered after two negative PCRs, clearance, or symptom resolution. The CDR3 covers 12 residues. CDR1 and CDR2 from the germline V gene are KGHDR and SFDVKD. Trimming stripped 6 bases from V and 4 bases from J, with 8 bases between. Profiled with immunoSEQ multiplex PCR; TCRdb holds only in-frame clones, not every one. The sample shows fewer than 400,000 clones, 86% of them seen only once. The clonotype comes from a man aged 25 to 40 who had recovered from COVID-19. The chain employs TRBV24-1 and TRBJ1-2; D is undetermined. The sample was PBMCs or T cells enriched from blood (not recorded which). The CDR3 DNA sequence: TGTGCCACCAGTCCAGGCTCCTATGGCTACACCTTC. Translating gives CATSPGSYGYTF.